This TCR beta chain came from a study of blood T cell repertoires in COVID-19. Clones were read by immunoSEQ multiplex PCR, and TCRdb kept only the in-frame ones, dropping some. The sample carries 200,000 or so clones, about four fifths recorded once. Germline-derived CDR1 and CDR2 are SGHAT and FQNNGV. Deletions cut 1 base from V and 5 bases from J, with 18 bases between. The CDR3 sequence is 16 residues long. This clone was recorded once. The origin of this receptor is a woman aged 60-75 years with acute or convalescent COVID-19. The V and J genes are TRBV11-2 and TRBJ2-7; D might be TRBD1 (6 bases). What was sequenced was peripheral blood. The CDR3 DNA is TGTGCCAGCAGCTTAGTATTAGGGGATGGGGGCCACGAGCAGTACTTC. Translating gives CASSLVLGDGGHEQYF.